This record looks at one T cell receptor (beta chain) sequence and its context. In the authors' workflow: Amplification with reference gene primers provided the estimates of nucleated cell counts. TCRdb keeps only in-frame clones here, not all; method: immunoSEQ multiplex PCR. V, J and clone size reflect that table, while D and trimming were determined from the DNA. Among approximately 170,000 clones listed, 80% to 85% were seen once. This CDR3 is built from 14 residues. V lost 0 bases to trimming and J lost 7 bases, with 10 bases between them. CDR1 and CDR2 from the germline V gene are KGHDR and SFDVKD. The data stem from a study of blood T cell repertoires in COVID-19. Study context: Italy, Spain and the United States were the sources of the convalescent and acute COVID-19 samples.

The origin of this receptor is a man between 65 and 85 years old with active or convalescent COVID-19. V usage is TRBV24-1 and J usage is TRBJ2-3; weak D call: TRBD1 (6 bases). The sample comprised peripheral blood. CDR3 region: CATSDLTQGHTQYF. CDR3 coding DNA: TGTGCCACCAGTGATTTGACACAGGGTCATACGCAGTATTTT.